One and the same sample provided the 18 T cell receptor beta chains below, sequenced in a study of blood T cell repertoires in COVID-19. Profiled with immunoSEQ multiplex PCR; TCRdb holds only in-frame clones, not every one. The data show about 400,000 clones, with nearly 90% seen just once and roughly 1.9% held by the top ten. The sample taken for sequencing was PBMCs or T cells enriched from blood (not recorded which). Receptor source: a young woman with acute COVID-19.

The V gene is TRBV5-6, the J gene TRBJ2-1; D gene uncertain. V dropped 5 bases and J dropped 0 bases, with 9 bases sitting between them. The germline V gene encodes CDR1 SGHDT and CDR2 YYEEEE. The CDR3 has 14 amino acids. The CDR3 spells CASSTSSSYNEQFF. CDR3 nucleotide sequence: TGTGCCAGCAGTACATCTAGCTCCTACAATGAGCAGTTCTTC.

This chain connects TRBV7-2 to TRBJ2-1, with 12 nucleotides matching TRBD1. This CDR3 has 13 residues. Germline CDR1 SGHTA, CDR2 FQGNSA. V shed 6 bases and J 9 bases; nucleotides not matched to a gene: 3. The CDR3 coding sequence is TGTGCCAGCAGGGGACAGGGGGCGCCTGAGCAGTTCTTC. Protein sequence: CASRGQGAPEQFF. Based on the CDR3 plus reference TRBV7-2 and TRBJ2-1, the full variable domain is GAGVSQSPSNKVTEKGKDVELRCDPISGHTALYWYRQSLGQGLEFLIYFQGNSAPDKSGLPSDRFSAERTGGSVSTLTIQRTQQEDSAVYLCASRGQGAPEQFFGPGTRLTVL.

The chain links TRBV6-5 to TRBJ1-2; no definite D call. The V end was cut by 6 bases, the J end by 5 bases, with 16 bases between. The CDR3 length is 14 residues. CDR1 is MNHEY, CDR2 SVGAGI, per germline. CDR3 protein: CASSLPGAPYGYTF. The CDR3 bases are TGTGCCAGCAGCCTTCCGGGAGCCCCTTATGGCTACACCTTC.

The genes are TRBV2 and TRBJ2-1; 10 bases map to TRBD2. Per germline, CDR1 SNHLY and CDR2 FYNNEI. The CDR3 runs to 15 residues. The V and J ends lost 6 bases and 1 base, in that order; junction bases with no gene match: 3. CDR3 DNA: TGTGCCAGCAGCCTAGCGGGGGATTCCTACAATGAGCAGTTCTTC. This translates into CASSLAGDSYNEQFF.

The CDR3 here is CASSLAPPWLHRGREAREKLFF. CDR3 bases: TGTGCCAGCAGCTTGGCCCCCCCCTGGCTTCACAGGGGGCGGGAGGCTCGTGAAAAACTGTTTTTT. The rearrangement uses TRBV27 and TRBJ1-4; 9 bases are a match to TRBD1. The length of the CDR3 is 22 residues. The J segment lost 7 bases and the V segment lost 6 bases, leaving 30 bases of the junction unmatched. Germline V gene lookup returns CDR1 MNHEY and CDR2 SMNVEV (reference sequence).

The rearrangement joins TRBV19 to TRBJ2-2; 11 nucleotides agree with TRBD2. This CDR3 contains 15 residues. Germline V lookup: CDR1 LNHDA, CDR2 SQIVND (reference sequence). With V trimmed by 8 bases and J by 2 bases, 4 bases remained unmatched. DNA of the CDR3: TGTGCCAGTGGGACTAGCGGATTAAACACCGGGGAGCTGTTTTTT. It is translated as CASGTSGLNTGELFF.

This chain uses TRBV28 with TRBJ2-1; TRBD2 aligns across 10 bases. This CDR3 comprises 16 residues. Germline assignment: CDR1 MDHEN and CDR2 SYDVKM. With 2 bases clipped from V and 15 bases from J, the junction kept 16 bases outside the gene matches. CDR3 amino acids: CASSLTRLAGLFSGFF. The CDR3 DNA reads TGTGCCAGCAGTTTAACCCGACTAGCGGGTTTATTCTCTGGGTTCTTC.

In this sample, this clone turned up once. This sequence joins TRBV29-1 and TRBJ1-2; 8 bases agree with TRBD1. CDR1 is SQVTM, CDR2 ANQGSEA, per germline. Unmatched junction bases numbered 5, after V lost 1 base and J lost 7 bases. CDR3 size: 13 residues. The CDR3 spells CSVEGQGKSGYTF. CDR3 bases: TGCAGCGTTGAAGGACAGGGGAAGTCTGGCTACACCTTC.

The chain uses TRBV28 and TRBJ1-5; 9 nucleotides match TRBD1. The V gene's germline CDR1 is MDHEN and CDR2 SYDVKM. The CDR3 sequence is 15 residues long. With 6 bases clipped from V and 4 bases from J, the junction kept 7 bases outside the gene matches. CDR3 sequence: CASRTGTGLNQPQHF. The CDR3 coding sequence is TGTGCCAGCAGAACCGGGACAGGGTTAAATCAGCCCCAGCATTTT.

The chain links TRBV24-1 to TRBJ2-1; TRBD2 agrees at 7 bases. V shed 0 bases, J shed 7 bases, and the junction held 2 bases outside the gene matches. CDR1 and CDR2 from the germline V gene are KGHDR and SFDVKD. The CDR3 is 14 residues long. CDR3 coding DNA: TGTGCCACCAGTGATTTGCTAGCGGAGAATGAGCAGTTCTTC. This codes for CATSDLLAENEQFF.

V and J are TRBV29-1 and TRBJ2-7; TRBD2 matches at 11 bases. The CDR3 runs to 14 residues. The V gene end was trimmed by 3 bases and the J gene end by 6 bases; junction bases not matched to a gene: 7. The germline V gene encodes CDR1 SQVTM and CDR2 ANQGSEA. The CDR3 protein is CSVERLAGGIEQYF. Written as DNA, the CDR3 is TGCAGCGTTGAGCGTCTAGCGGGGGGAATCGAGCAGTACTTC.

The CDR3 spells CAISESKSGGNSPLHF. CDR3 nucleotides: TGTGCCATCAGTGAGTCAAAGTCCGGGGGGAATTCACCCCTCCACTTT. This sequence joins TRBV10-3 and TRBJ1-6; TRBD1 is a possible D gene (5 bases). The CDR3 loop spans 16 amino acids. Germline lookup yields CDR1 ENHRY and CDR2 SYGVKD. The germline V and J ends were trimmed by 0 bases and 7 bases, with 13 bases remaining between them.

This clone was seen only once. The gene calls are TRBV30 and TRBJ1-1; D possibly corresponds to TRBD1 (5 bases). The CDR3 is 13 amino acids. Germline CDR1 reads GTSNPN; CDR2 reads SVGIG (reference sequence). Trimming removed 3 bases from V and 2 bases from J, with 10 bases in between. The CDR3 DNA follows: TGTGCCTGGAGCGCACAGGCAAACACTGAAGCTTTCTTT. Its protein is CAWSAQANTEAFF.

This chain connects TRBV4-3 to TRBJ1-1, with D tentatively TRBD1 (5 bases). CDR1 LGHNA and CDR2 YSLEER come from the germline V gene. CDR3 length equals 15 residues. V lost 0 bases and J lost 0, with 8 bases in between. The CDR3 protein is CASSQEVRVNTEAFF. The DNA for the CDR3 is TGCGCCAGCAGCCAAGAGGTCAGGGTGAACACTGAAGCTTTCTTT.

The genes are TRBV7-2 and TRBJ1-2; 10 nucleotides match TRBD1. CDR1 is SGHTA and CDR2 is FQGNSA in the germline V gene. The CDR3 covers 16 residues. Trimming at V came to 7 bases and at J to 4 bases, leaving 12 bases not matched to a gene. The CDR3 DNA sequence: TGTGCCAGCACACCCCGGGACAGGGGTCGAAGCTATGGCTACACCTTC. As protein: CASTPRDRGRSYGYTF.

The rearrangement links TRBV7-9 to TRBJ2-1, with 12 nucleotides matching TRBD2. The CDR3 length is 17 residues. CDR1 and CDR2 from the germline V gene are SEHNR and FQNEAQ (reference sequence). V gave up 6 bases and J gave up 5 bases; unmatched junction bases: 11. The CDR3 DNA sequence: TGTGCCAGCAGACTGACTAGCGGGAGAGACCTTAACAATGAGCAGTTCTTC. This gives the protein CASRLTSGRDLNNEQFF.

CDR3 DNA sequence: TGTGCCACCAGCAGAGTGTTGACAGGGGACTACGAGCAGTACTTC. It translates to CATSRVLTGDYEQYF. The V and J genes are TRBV15 and TRBJ2-7, with 8 nucleotides matching TRBD1. The J segment lost 3 bases and the V segment lost 1 base, leaving 5 bases of the junction unmatched. CDR3 size: 15 residues. Per germline, CDR1 LNHNV and CDR2 YYDKDF (reference sequence).

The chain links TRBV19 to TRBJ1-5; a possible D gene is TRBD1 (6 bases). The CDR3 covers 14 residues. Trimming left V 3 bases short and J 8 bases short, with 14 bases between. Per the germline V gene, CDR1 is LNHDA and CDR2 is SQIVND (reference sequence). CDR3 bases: TGTGCCAGTAGTATCGAGGGGGGAGGGAAGCCCCAGCATTTT. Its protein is CASSIEGGGKPQHF.